The 23 T cell receptor beta chains below were found in one sample sequenced in a study of blood T cell repertoires in COVID-19. Some clones are missing from TCRdb's copy, which holds only in-frame ones; the method was immunoSEQ multiplex PCR. The table lists about 420,000 clones, around nine tenths of them singletons. The sequencing sample was made of peripheral blood. These receptor sequences come from a man aged 18 to 29 with COVID-19, enrolled during active disease.

The chain employs TRBV19 and TRBJ2-1; D is unclear. V lost 7 bases to trimming and J lost 10 bases, with 17 bases between them. The V gene's germline CDR1 is LNHDA and CDR2 SQIVND (reference sequence). The CDR3 is 13 amino acids. CDR3 protein: CASTRAVPWEQFF. DNA of the CDR3: TGTGCCAGTACCCGCGCGGTCCCTTGGGAGCAGTTCTTC.

In this sample, this clone turned up once. The chain uses TRBV2 and TRBJ2-7, with D possibly matching TRBD1 (6 bases). This CDR3 has 14 residues. Germline CDR1 and CDR2: SNHLY and FYNNEI. Trimming pared 8 bases from V and 2 bases from J, leaving 16 bases between. The CDR3 here is CASGFLDSTYEQYF. As DNA, the CDR3 is TGTGCCAGCGGATTTTTGGACAGTACCTACGAGCAGTACTTC.

This clone was found once. The chain couples TRBV7-7 to TRBJ2-5; 9 bases are shared with TRBD2. The CDR3 runs to 15 residues. V shed 5 bases and J 2 bases; nucleotides not matched to a gene: 6. Germline V CDR1 and CDR2: SSHAT, FNYEAQ (reference sequence). The DNA of the CDR3 is TGTGCCAGCAGCCAGAGCGGGGGGTCGCAAGAGACCCAGTACTTC. As protein: CASSQSGGSQETQYF.

The V call is TRBV4-1, the J call TRBJ2-7; D might be TRBD1 (6 bases). Germline lookup yields CDR1 MGHRA and CDR2 YSYEKL. V dropped 0 bases and J dropped 3 bases, with 12 bases sitting between them. The CDR3 loop spans 15 amino acids. The CDR3 DNA sequence: TGCGCCAGCAGCCAAGAATTGAGACAGGTCTACGAGCAGTACTTC. Its translation: CASSQELRQVYEQYF.

The J gene is TRBJ1-2, the V gene TRBV5-4, with 10 bases identical to TRBD1. Germline V gene data show CDR1 as SGHNT and CDR2 as YYREEE (reference sequence). V was clipped by 5 bases and J by 3 bases; unmatched bases: 4. The CDR3 consists of 14 residues. As DNA, the CDR3 is TGTGCCAGCAGACCAGGACAGGGGGACTATGGCTACACCTTC. It encodes CASRPGQGDYGYTF.

V is TRBV7-9 and J is TRBJ2-3; tentatively, D is TRBD2 (5 bases). Trimming left V 3 bases short and J 4 bases short, with 8 bases between. The CDR3 contains 13 residues. Looked up from germline, CDR1 is SEHNR and CDR2 is FQNEAQ (reference sequence). The chain's CDR3 is CASSFAGSDTQYF. The CDR3 DNA reads as TGTGCCAGCAGCTTCGCGGGTTCAGATACGCAGTATTTT.

The chain couples TRBV15 to TRBJ2-2, with TRBD1 matching 10 bases. The CDR3 contains 17 residues. The V gene's germline CDR1 is LNHNV and CDR2 YYDKDF (reference sequence). V was clipped by 0 bases and J by 6 bases; unmatched bases: 7. The CDR3 sequence: CATSRDAGTGEAGELFF. DNA of the CDR3: TGTGCCACCAGCAGAGATGCCGGGACAGGGGAAGCCGGGGAGCTGTTTTTT.

This clone was counted once. The V call is TRBV21-1, the J call TRBJ1-2; TRBD1 is the table's D call and was not checked against the DNA. TRBV21-1 is reported as a pseudogene. The CDR3 spans 14 residues. In nucleotides, the CDR3 is TGTGCCAGCAGTTACATCGACAGCCACTATGGCTACACCTTC. Residues: CASSYIDSHYGYTF.

This chain links TRBV10-1 with TRBJ2-5, with 8 positions matching TRBD2. This CDR3 has 18 residues. Looked up from germline, CDR1 is WNHNN and CDR2 is SYGVQD (reference sequence). The trim removed 7 bases at V and 5 bases at J, leaving 21 bases unmatched. CDR3 loop: CASTEGRDNGGVRETQYF. DNA of the CDR3: TGCGCCAGCACGGAAGGGCGGGATAACGGGGGGGTGAGGGAGACCCAGTACTTC.

The chain is built from TRBV19 and TRBJ2-2; weak D call: TRBD2 (6 bases). The CDR3 sequence is 13 residues long. The germline V gene encodes CDR1 LNHDA and CDR2 SQIVND (reference sequence). V was cut by 3 bases and J by 5 bases, with 7 bases left in between. The CDR3 coding sequence is TGTGCCAGTAGTATCCGGGGGACCGGGGAGCTGTTTTTT. Translating gives CASSIRGTGELFF.

The chain couples TRBV28 to TRBJ2-7, with 9 bases that match TRBD1. The junction had 17 bases not matched to a gene; V was cut back by 4 bases and J by 7 bases. There are 17 residues in the CDR3. CDR1 and CDR2 from the germline V gene are MDHEN and SYDVKM. CDR3 amino acids: CASSYNPRTGAGLEQYF. CDR3 DNA: TGTGCCAGCAGTTATAATCCAAGGACAGGGGCAGGTTTAGAGCAGTACTTC. Full variable domain (outside the CDR3, taken from reference TRBV28 and TRBJ2-7): DVKVTQSSRYLVKRTGEKVFLECVQDMDHENMFWYRQDPGLGLRLIYFSYDVKMKEKGDIPEGYSVSREKKERFSLILESASTNQTSMYLCASSYNPRTGAGLEQYFGPGTRLTVT.

The gene calls are TRBV2 and TRBJ1-1, with D tentatively TRBD1 (5 bases). The CDR3 contains 13 residues. Germline loops: CDR1 SNHLY, CDR2 FYNNEI. V shed 8 bases and J shed 3 bases, with 13 bases lying between them. The CDR3 sequence is CASGRGLDTEAFF. The CDR3 DNA reads TGTGCCAGCGGAAGGGGTCTGGACACTGAAGCTTTCTTT.

The chain recombines TRBV9 with TRBJ1-1, with 7 bases identical to TRBD1. The CDR3 contains 15 residues. From germline, CDR1 is SGDLS and CDR2 YYNGEE. V trimming: 4 bases; J trimming: 5 bases; junction bases outside the gene matches: 11. The CDR3 sequence: CASSPMTGSGTEAFF. The CDR3 DNA is TGTGCCAGCAGCCCTATGACAGGGTCGGGGACTGAAGCTTTCTTT.

The V and J genes are TRBV27 and TRBJ1-6; D remains unclear. There are 15 residues in the CDR3. In germline, CDR1 is MNHEY, CDR2 SMNVEV (reference sequence). The V end lost 0 bases, the J end lost 7 bases, and 10 bases lay between the germline ends. The CDR3 sequence is CASSLSVRHNSPLHF. The CDR3 DNA sequence: TGTGCCAGCAGTTTATCTGTCAGGCACAATTCACCCCTCCACTTT.

The chain carries TRBV29-1 and TRBJ1-5, with 10 positions matching TRBD1. With 4 bases clipped from V and 4 bases from J, the junction kept 4 bases outside the gene matches. CDR3 length equals 14 residues. Germline V gives CDR1 SQVTM, CDR2 ANQGSEA. The CDR3 DNA reads as TGCAGCGTTGTGACAGGGGGCGGGAATCAGCCCCAGCATTTT. Its protein is CSVVTGGGNQPQHF. The full variable domain, completed using reference TRBV29-1 and TRBJ1-5, is SAVISQKPSRDICQRGTSLTIQCQVDSQVTMMFWYRQQPGQSLTLIATANQGSEATYESGFVIDKFPISRPNLTFSTLTVSNMSPEDSSIYLCSVVTGGGNQPQHFGDGTRLSIL.

Written as DNA, the CDR3 is TGTGCCAGCAGCCAGATGGAGGGAACCTACGAGCAGTACTTC. Translation gives CASSQMEGTYEQYF. The V and J genes are TRBV3-1 (or the pseudogene TRBV3-2) and TRBJ2-7; D is possibly TRBD2 (6 bases). Trimming cost V 3 bases and J 2 bases, with 11 bases left between them. Per germline, CDR1 LGHDT and CDR2 YNNKEL (reference sequence). This CDR3 contains 14 residues.

This clone was observed a few times. CDR3 bases: TGTGCCAGCAGCCAGAACAGGGCTGGTTCACCCCTCCACTTT. It codes for CASSQNRAGSPLHF. V and J are TRBV7-9 and TRBJ1-6, with TRBD1 as a possible D gene (6 bases). This CDR3 contains 14 residues. Germline CDR1 and CDR2: SEHNR and FQNEAQ (reference sequence). V lost 5 bases, J lost 9 bases, and 14 bases lay in between.

V is TRBV14 and J is TRBJ1-4, with D uncertain. The CDR3 runs to 15 residues. Germline CDR1 SGHDN, CDR2 FVKESK. The V gene lost 2 bases and the J gene lost 3 bases, with 10 bases spanning the gap. CDR3 in amino acids: CASSQIQNSNEKLFF. Written as DNA, the CDR3 is TGTGCCAGCAGCCAAATACAGAATTCTAATGAAAAACTGTTTTTT.

This clone was counted a single time. The CDR3 loop reads CASSYGTSGVRTDTQYF. In DNA, the CDR3 is TGTGCCAGCAGCTATGGGACTAGCGGGGTCCGCACAGATACGCAGTATTTT. J is TRBJ2-3 and V is TRBV3-1 (or the pseudogene TRBV3-2); 13 bases fit TRBD2. V was clipped by 5 bases and J by 1 base; unmatched bases: 6. The CDR3 length is 17 residues. CDR1 is LGHDT, CDR2 YNNKEL, per germline (reference sequence).

This clone was observed a handful of times. The chain is built from TRBV25-1 and TRBJ2-1; 9 bases match TRBD2. Germline V gene sequence: CDR1 MGHDK, CDR2 SYGVNS. Trimming took 7 bases from V and 5 from J; bases not matched to a gene: 9. This CDR3 comprises 15 residues. The DNA of the CDR3 is TGTGCCAGCACCAAGGGGCGGGAGGGTAACAATGAGCAGTTCTTC. As protein: CASTKGREGNNEQFF.

As DNA, the CDR3 is TGCGCCAGCAGCCCCAGCGGAAGCACAGATACGCAGTATTTT. It codes for CASSPSGSTDTQYF. The rearrangement links TRBV5-1 to TRBJ2-3, with a weak D call TRBD2 (5 bases). V was clipped by 4 bases and J by 0 bases, with 9 bases between them. This CDR3 is built from 14 residues. In germline, CDR1 is SGHRS, CDR2 YFSETQ.

In nucleotides, the CDR3 is TGTGCCAGCAGCTCCCAGGGGTTTGTCGCCTACGAGCAGTACTTC. It encodes CASSSQGFVAYEQYF. The chain is built from TRBV11-2 and TRBJ2-7; D is perhaps TRBD1 (6 bases). Looked up from germline, CDR1 is SGHAT and CDR2 is FQNNGV. This CDR3 has 15 residues. V gave up 4 bases and J gave up 2 bases, with 15 bases separating them.

This chain links TRBV5-8 with TRBJ1-4, with a weak D call TRBD1 (5 bases). CDR1 SGHTS and CDR2 YDEGEE come from the germline V gene. CDR3 length: 15 amino acids. Trimming pared 5 bases from V and 10 bases from J, leaving 21 bases between. In DNA, the CDR3 is TGTGCCAGCAGTTCTTATTCTGGGGCACAACGAAAACTGTTTTTT. This translates into CASSSYSGAQRKLFF.